One sample yielded the 29 T cell receptor beta chains listed below, sequenced in a study of shared clonotypes between healthy human individuals. The protocol was immunoSEQ multiplex PCR, while the TCRdb copy is restricted to in-frame clones and leaves out a portion. The repertoire consists of roughly 2.5 million clones, with more than 90% occurring once and the leading ten covering roughly 0.15%. The source material was naive CD4+ T cells sorted from blood. Subset specified: CD45RA+ positively selected. These receptors all stem from a man younger than 35 in good health.

The chain uses TRBV5-1 and TRBJ2-7, with D maybe TRBD1 (7 bases). The V end was cut by 4 bases, the J end by 3 bases, with 14 bases between. This CDR3 is 14 amino acids long. The V gene's germline CDR1 is SGHRS and CDR2 YFSETQ. In DNA, the CDR3 is TGCGCCAGCAGCGCGTCAGGGGGGAACTACGAGCAGTACTTC. Translating it yields CASSASGGNYEQYF.

The chain couples TRBV18 to TRBJ2-7; D possibly corresponds to TRBD1 (6 bases). CDR1 KGHSH and CDR2 LQKENI come from the germline V gene. V gave up 3 bases and J gave up 0 bases, with 15 bases separating them. The CDR3 has 16 residues. The chain's CDR3 is CASSPAGTLFSYEQYF. CDR3 DNA: TGTGCCAGCTCACCCGCCGGGACACTCTTCTCCTACGAGCAGTACTTC.

V usage is TRBV5-1 and J usage is TRBJ2-3; unclear D gene. CDR1 is SGHRS and CDR2 is YFSETQ in the germline V gene. This CDR3 is built from 14 residues. Between the trimmed V and J ends, which lost 8 bases and 0 bases, there was a span of 13 bases. CDR3 bases: TGCGCCAGTGCCCCGGGCCTGAGCACAGATACGCAGTATTTT. Translation: CASAPGLSTDTQYF.

Regarding this clone: This same CDR3 is encoded by further DNA sequences in the sample. The J gene is TRBJ1-1, the V gene TRBV5-1, with TRBD1 matching over 8 bases. Unmatched junction bases numbered 6, after V lost 1 base and J lost 4 bases. CDR3 size: 15 residues. CDR1 is SGHRS and CDR2 is YFSETQ in the germline V gene. The CDR3 reads CASSLTGQGVTEAFF. CDR3 coding DNA: TGCGCCAGCAGCTTGACAGGACAGGGAGTCACTGAAGCTTTCTTT.

The CDR3 is CASRDGQGSNTEAFF. The CDR3 DNA reads as TGTGCCAGCAGGGACGGACAGGGGTCGAACACTGAAGCTTTCTTT. V gene TRBV6-6 combines with J gene TRBJ1-1, with 9 bases that match TRBD1. The CDR3 totals 15 residues. After removal of 6 bases from V and 1 base from J, the junction contained 6 bases not matched to a gene. From germline, CDR1 is MNHNY and CDR2 SVGAGI (reference sequence).

V is TRBV5-1 and J is TRBJ2-3; 11 bases agree with TRBD2. This CDR3 region has 17 residues. J gave up 2 bases and V 4 bases, and 9 bases lay outside the gene matches. Germline assignment: CDR1 SGHRS and CDR2 YFSETQ. DNA of the CDR3: TGCGCCAGCAGCCCACGGACTAGCGGGCGGGTCACAGATACGCAGTATTTT. This codes for CASSPRTSGRVTDTQYF.

The V call is TRBV27, the J call TRBJ1-6; TRBD1 matches 10 bases. The V gene's germline CDR1 is MNHEY and CDR2 SMNVEV (reference sequence). V lost 4 bases and J lost 10; bases outside the gene matches: 7. The CDR3 is made up of 15 amino acids. The CDR3 sequence: CASSWSGTGASPLHF. The DNA of the CDR3 is TGTGCCAGCAGTTGGTCCGGGACAGGGGCCTCACCCCTCCACTTT.

The rearrangement links TRBV29-1 to TRBJ2-3; 11 bases agree with TRBD1. The CDR3 sequence is 14 residues long. The germline V gene encodes CDR1 SQVTM and CDR2 ANQGSEA. Germline trimming cut 4 bases from V and 4 bases from J; bases unmatched to any gene: 4. CDR3 bases: TGCAGCGTTGCGGACAGGGGGCTCGCAGATACGCAGTATTTT. It yields the protein CSVADRGLADTQYF.

As for this clone: Different DNA sequences within this sample yield the same CDR3. The chain recombines TRBV5-1 with TRBJ2-1, with 7 nucleotides matching TRBD1. In germline, CDR1 is SGHRS, CDR2 YFSETQ. The CDR3 extends over 12 amino acids. Trimming at V came to 4 bases and at J to 7 bases, leaving 2 bases not matched to a gene. CDR3 amino acids: CASSLTGNEQFF. The CDR3 DNA follows: TGCGCCAGCAGCCTGACAGGGAATGAGCAGTTCTTC. The complete variable domain, with remaining parts taken from reference TRBV5-1 and TRBJ2-1, reads KAGVTQTPRYLIKTRGQQVTLSCSPISGHRSVSWYQQTPGQGLQFLFEYFSETQRNKGNFPGRFSGRQFSNSRSEMNVSTLELGDSALYLCASSLTGNEQFFGPGTRLTVL.

This clone was picked up a small number of times. The rearrangement uses TRBV9 and TRBJ1-1; perhaps TRBD1 as D (5 bases). V lost 5 bases to trimming and J lost 7 bases, with 12 bases between them. The CDR3 is 12 amino acids. Germline V lookup: CDR1 SGDLS, CDR2 YYNGEE. In DNA, the CDR3 is TGTGCCAGCAGGGACACCGCCCTTGAAGCTTTCTTT. Its protein product is CASRDTALEAFF.

V and J are TRBV6-1 and TRBJ1-3; no clear D gene. Trimming removed 3 bases from V and 8 bases from J, with 5 bases in between. Per the germline V gene, CDR1 is MNHNS and CDR2 is SASEGT. This CDR3 is built from 11 residues. The CDR3 bases are TGTGCCAGCAGTGACAGGTACACCATATATTTT. Translation gives CASSDRYTIYF.

The gene calls are TRBV28 and TRBJ1-1; 7 bases fit TRBD1. This CDR3 comprises 13 residues. CDR1 and CDR2 from the germline V gene are MDHEN and SYDVKM. J was trimmed by 2 bases and V by 7 bases; bases with no gene match: 4. The CDR3 loop reads CASTGDSNTEAFF. CDR3 DNA: TGTGCCAGCACTGGGGACAGTAACACTGAAGCTTTCTTT.

This chain joins TRBV14 and TRBJ2-7; 10 positions match TRBD1. CDR1 SGHDN and CDR2 FVKESK come from the germline V gene. With 1 base clipped from V and 3 bases from J, the junction kept 12 bases outside the gene matches. This CDR3 has 18 residues. CDR3 coding DNA: TGTGCCAGCAGCCAAGTGGCAAGAAGGGACAGGGGAAACTACGAGCAGTACTTC. Translating gives CASSQVARRDRGNYEQYF.

The chain is built from TRBV14 and TRBJ2-5; D not resolved. The CDR3 contains 15 residues. Deletions cut 4 bases from V and 3 bases from J, with 15 bases between. Germline V CDR1 and CDR2: SGHDN, FVKESK. The CDR3 nucleotides read TGTGCCAGCAGCCGGATGACGGTTCTTGAAGAGACCCAGTACTTC. Translation: CASSRMTVLEETQYF.

This chain links TRBV18 with TRBJ2-6; no firm D call. Per germline, CDR1 KGHSH and CDR2 LQKENI. V lost 4 bases and J lost 4, with 8 bases in between. The CDR3 spans 14 residues. The CDR3 spells CASSLSGGANVLTF. In DNA, the CDR3 is TGTGCCAGCTCACTCTCTGGGGGGGCCAACGTCCTGACTTTC.

The rearrangement uses TRBV28 and TRBJ2-7, with TRBD1 as a possible D gene (6 bases). V was shortened by 6 bases and J by 1 base, with 16 bases between the two germline ends. Germline V lookup: CDR1 MDHEN, CDR2 SYDVKM. The CDR3 spans 15 residues. The CDR3 DNA reads TGTGCCAGCAGGCCTCGAGGCAGGGGTTCCTACGAGCAGTACTTC. Amino acid sequence: CASRPRGRGSYEQYF.

The chain couples TRBV7-8 to TRBJ2-7; 8 nucleotides align to TRBD2. Trimming cost V 1 base and J 6 bases; bases outside gene matches: 8. This CDR3 contains 15 residues. Germline loops: CDR1 SGHVS, CDR2 FQNEAQ. In DNA, the CDR3 is TGTGCCAGCAGCTTAGACCCTAGCGGGCCCCGCGAGCAGTACTTC. Residues: CASSLDPSGPREQYF.

The sample holds one count of this clone. The chain is built from TRBV18 and TRBJ2-7; 10 bases agree with TRBD1. The J segment lost 0 bases and the V segment lost 0 bases, leaving 5 bases of the junction unmatched. Germline V gene lookup returns CDR1 KGHSH and CDR2 LQKENI. The CDR3 is made up of 17 amino acids. CDR3 sequence (DNA): TGTGCCAGCTCACCACCGGAGGGACAGGGGTACTCCTACGAGCAGTACTTC. This translates into CASSPPEGQGYSYEQYF.

CDR3 sequence (DNA): TGTGCCAGTAGGAACAGGGGTTCGTTGACTGAAGCTTTCTTT. Amino acid sequence: CASRNRGSLTEAFF. The chain employs TRBV19 and TRBJ1-1; TRBD1 matches at 7 bases. The germline gives CDR1 LNHDA, CDR2 SQIVND (reference sequence). The CDR3 runs 14 residues. The junction had 9 bases not matched to a gene; V was cut back by 6 bases and J by 5 bases. Combining the CDR3 with reference TRBV19 and TRBJ1-1 gives the whole variable domain DGGITQSPKYLFRKEGQNVTLSCEQNLNHDAMYWYRQDPGQGLRLIYYSQIVNDFQKGDIAEGYSVSREKKESFPLTVTSAQKNPTAFYLCASRNRGSLTEAFFGQGTRLTVV.

The CDR3, as DNA: TGCGCCAGCAGCCAAGAGGCTAACAGGGCTGGGGCCAACGTCCTGACTTTC. Amino acids: CASSQEANRAGANVLTF. V gene TRBV4-3 combines with J gene TRBJ2-6; tentatively, D is TRBD1 (6 bases). V was cut by 0 bases and J by 2 bases, with 11 bases left in between. The germline V gene has CDR1 LGHNA and CDR2 YSLEER. There are 17 residues in the CDR3.

This clone was counted between two and nine times. The J gene is TRBJ1-5, the V gene TRBV29-1; perhaps TRBD1 as D (5 bases). The CDR3 totals 11 residues. Looked up from germline, CDR1 is SQVTM and CDR2 is ANQGSEA. With 8 bases removed from V and 9 bases from J, the gap between germline ends came to 14 bases. CDR3 bases: TGCAGCCAGCTCAGGCAGGGGCCCCAGCATTTT. Protein product: CSQLRQGPQHF. The variable domain in full, with the rest retrieved from reference TRBV29-1 and TRBJ1-5, is SAVISQKPSRDICQRGTSLTIQCQVDSQVTMMFWYRQQPGQSLTLIATANQGSEATYESGFVIDKFPISRPNLTFSTLTVSNMSPEDSSIYLCSQLRQGPQHFGDGTRLSIL.

This chain uses TRBV28 with TRBJ2-3; 9 bases are shared with TRBD2. The CDR3 runs 16 residues. V dropped 8 bases and J dropped 0; count of bases not matched to a gene: 9. Per germline, CDR1 MDHEN and CDR2 SYDVKM. This CDR3 is CASSSGTSSSTDTQYF. The CDR3 DNA reads TGTGCCAGCTCCTCAGGGACTAGCTCTAGCACAGATACGCAGTATTTT.

The chain links TRBV30 to TRBJ2-1; D is ambiguous. Germline CDR1 reads GTSNPN; CDR2 reads SVGIG (reference sequence). The length of the CDR3 is 14 residues. V lost 2 bases and J 9 bases, leaving 17 bases between the germline ends. The CDR3 is CAWSPGPPNAEQFF. The CDR3 DNA sequence: TGTGCCTGGAGTCCCGGACCCCCTAACGCTGAGCAGTTCTTC.

The chain couples TRBV5-1 to TRBJ1-6, with D tentatively TRBD1 (5 bases). CDR3 length equals 14 residues. Trimming cost V 2 bases and J 7 bases, with 10 bases left between them. Germline loops: CDR1 SGHRS, CDR2 YFSETQ. The CDR3, as DNA: TGCGCCAGCAGCTTAGACAGTGAAAATTCACCCCTCCACTTT. Its translation: CASSLDSENSPLHF.

This rearrangement joins TRBV5-8 to TRBJ2-2; 9 bases match TRBD2. V dropped 1 base and J dropped 1; count of bases not matched to a gene: 5. The CDR3 runs to 17 residues. Germline V gene sequence: CDR1 SGHTS, CDR2 YDEGEE. The DNA of the CDR3 is TGTGCCAGCAGCTTGACTCGACTAGCGGAGAACACCGGGGAGCTGTTTTTT. Translated, it gives CASSLTRLAENTGELFF.

About this clone: Other DNA sequences of this sample code for an identical CDR3. The gene calls are TRBV19 and TRBJ1-1, with a possible D match to TRBD1 (5 bases). The CDR3 is 15 residues long. The germline gives CDR1 LNHDA, CDR2 SQIVND (reference sequence). V lost 3 bases to trimming and J lost 4 bases, with 15 bases between them. As DNA, the CDR3 is TGTGCCAGTAGTATCGAGGCAGGGCGGTCCACTGAAGCTTTCTTT. Amino acids: CASSIEAGRSTEAFF.

The chain employs TRBV19 and TRBJ2-1, with a tentative D call TRBD2 (7 bases). Germline loops: CDR1 LNHDA, CDR2 SQIVND (reference sequence). V was shortened by 2 bases and J by 5 bases, with 13 bases between the two germline ends. The CDR3 totals 15 residues. CDR3 nucleotide sequence: TGTGCCAGTAGTATATTGGGGGGGGCAAACAATGAGCAGTTCTTC. Its translation: CASSILGGANNEQFF.

The chain is built from TRBV28 and TRBJ2-5; 7 bases agree with TRBD1. The CDR3 consists of 14 residues. Germline V lookup: CDR1 MDHEN, CDR2 SYDVKM. The V and J ends lost 6 bases and 4 bases, in that order; junction bases with no gene match: 8. The chain's CDR3 is CASSRGQDGETQYF. CDR3 coding DNA: TGTGCCAGCAGCCGTGGACAGGACGGAGAGACCCAGTACTTC.

V gene TRBV10-3 combines with J gene TRBJ2-3; D is possibly TRBD1 or TRBD2 (5 bases each). V shed 10 bases and J shed 2 bases, with 10 bases lying between them. There are 12 residues in the CDR3. Germline V lookup: CDR1 ENHRY, CDR2 SYGVKD. The CDR3 DNA is TGTGCCACCGGGACGGTCACAGATACGCAGTATTTT. Residues: CATGTVTDTQYF.